Each of the 22 T cell receptor beta chains below was sequenced from the same sample in a study of blood T cell repertoires in COVID-19 (TCRdb year 2020). The library was obtained by the immunoSEQ multiplex PCR assay. Not all clones reach the TCRdb copy of this immuneACCESS table, which keeps in-frame sequences only. Checked studies attribute under half of the gap to unresolved V genes and leave the rest unexplained. In all, the sample holds some 330,000 clones, and nearly 90% of those were seen once. Less than 2% of the sample rests with the top ten. Material: peripheral blood. The source is a woman aged 30 to 39 with COVID-19, enrolled during active disease.

This chain uses TRBV19 with TRBJ1-1, with 7 nucleotides matching TRBD1. The CDR3 totals 14 residues. Germline assignment: CDR1 LNHDA and CDR2 SQIVND (reference sequence). V was pared by 5 bases and J by 0 bases, with 3 bases of the junction left unmatched. The CDR3 bases are TGTGCCAGTAGTCCACAGGGGTTGAACACTGAAGCTTTCTTT. Translated, it gives CASSPQGLNTEAFF.

The rearrangement joins TRBV28 to TRBJ2-2; 9 nucleotides align to TRBD1. The ends lost 8 bases at V and 5 bases at J; junction bases unmatched: 3. The CDR3 is made up of 13 amino acids. Germline V gene sequence: CDR1 MDHEN, CDR2 SYDVKM. Written as DNA, the CDR3 is TGTGCCAGCTTACAGGGGGCAACCGGGGAGCTGTTTTTT. It codes for CASLQGATGELFF.

This chain connects TRBV10-3 to TRBJ2-7, with 9 bases fitting TRBD1. V trimming: 6 bases; J trimming: 3 bases; junction bases outside the gene matches: 3. The CDR3 contains 13 residues. Germline V gene sequence: CDR1 ENHRY, CDR2 SYGVKD. CDR3 residues: CAISPTGGYEQYF. Written as DNA, the CDR3 is TGTGCCATCAGCCCGACAGGGGGCTACGAGCAGTACTTC.

The rearrangement uses TRBV27 and TRBJ2-1; the match to TRBD2 covers 12 bases. Germline CDR1 reads MNHEY; CDR2 reads SMNVEV (reference sequence). J gave up 2 bases and V 6 bases, and 2 bases lay outside the gene matches. The CDR3 is 15 amino acids. As DNA, the CDR3 is TGTGCCAGCAGACTAGCGGGGGGACCCTACAATGAGCAGTTCTTC. This sequence encodes CASRLAGGPYNEQFF.

V is TRBV4-2 and J is TRBJ2-7; D possibly corresponds to TRBD1 (6 bases). V lost 0 bases to trimming and J lost 0 bases, with 12 bases between them. The CDR3 covers 16 residues. Germline V gives CDR1 LGHNA, CDR2 YNFKEQ. The CDR3 is CASSQELGAHSYEQYF. DNA for the CDR3: TGTGCCAGCAGCCAAGAGTTGGGGGCTCACTCCTACGAGCAGTACTTC.

The chain links TRBV19 to TRBJ1-2; unclear D gene. The CDR3 is 13 amino acids. V was pared by 1 base and J by 6 bases, with 9 bases between. CDR1 LNHDA and CDR2 SQIVND come from the germline V gene (reference sequence). The CDR3 reads CASSIVARDGYTF. The CDR3 DNA reads as TGTGCCAGTAGTATAGTTGCCCGGGATGGCTACACCTTC.

The chain combines TRBV10-2 with TRBJ2-2; no reliable D call. The ends were cut back, 8 bases at V and 6 bases at J, with 7 bases in the middle. Germline loops: CDR1 WSHSY, CDR2 SAAADI. This CDR3 comprises 11 residues. CDR3 nucleotides: TGCGCCAGCCGGTATGCCGGGGAGCTGTTTTTT. Translating it yields CASRYAGELFF.

This sequence joins TRBV21-1 and TRBJ1-5. TRBV21-1 represents a pseudogene. The CDR3 totals 17 residues. The CDR3 sequence is CASSKASGGYSNQPQHF. The DNA of the CDR3 is TGTGCCAGCAGCAAAGCCTCGGGAGGTTATAGCAATCAGCCCCAGCATTTT.

This chain uses TRBV5-1 with TRBJ2-3, with 7 nucleotides matching TRBD2. The germline gives CDR1 SGHRS, CDR2 YFSETQ. The CDR3 runs 16 residues. Trimming removed 1 base from V and 3 bases from J; junction bases left unmatched: 8. The CDR3 nucleotides read TGCGCCAGCAGCTTGTCGGTGGGGGGGTTTACAGATACGCAGTATTTT. Translating gives CASSLSVGGFTDTQYF.

The chain employs TRBV5-6 and TRBJ1-2; 8 bases match TRBD1. Germline V lookup: CDR1 SGHDT, CDR2 YYEEEE. With V trimmed by 2 bases and J by 2 bases, 2 bases remained unmatched. The CDR3 spans 14 residues. The CDR3: CASSLPGGNYGYTF. In DNA form, the CDR3 reads TGTGCCAGCAGCTTACCAGGGGGCAACTATGGCTACACCTTC.

About this clone: The same CDR3 also results from other DNA sequences found in this sample. V is TRBV18 and J is TRBJ1-1; D call uncertain. The CDR3 sequence is 12 residues long. Trimming pared 3 bases from V and 6 bases from J, leaving 8 bases between. Germline V lookup: CDR1 KGHSH, CDR2 LQKENI. CDR3 protein: CASSPLGAEAFF. The CDR3 DNA is TGTGCCAGCTCACCTCTGGGCGCTGAAGCTTTCTTT.

This clone appeared a single time. The chain employs TRBV14 and TRBJ1-6; a weak D match, TRBD1 (6 bases). Per germline, CDR1 SGHDN and CDR2 FVKESK. V lost 7 bases to trimming and J lost 7 bases, with 14 bases between them. This CDR3 spans 14 amino acids. The chain's CDR3 is CASTPTGWNSPLHF. Here the CDR3 DNA reads TGTGCCAGCACTCCTACAGGGTGGAATTCACCCCTCCACTTT. Variable domain in full (rest from reference TRBV14 and TRBJ1-6): EAGVTQFPSHSVIEKGQTVTLRCDPISGHDNLYWYRRVMGKEIKFLLHFVKESKQDESGMPNNRFLAERTGGTYSTLKVQPAELEDSGVYFCASTPTGWNSPLHFGNGTRLTVT.

This chain connects TRBV5-5 to TRBJ2-7, with D perhaps matching TRBD2 (6 bases). Trimming took off 1 base at V and 3 bases at J, with 11 bases between the two ends. This CDR3 spans 14 amino acids. Germline V gene lookup returns CDR1 SGHKS and CDR2 YYEKEE (reference sequence). DNA for the CDR3: TGTGCCAGCAGCTTGTCGGGAGACCGCTACGAGCAGTACTTC. It is translated as CASSLSGDRYEQYF. Looking up the rest from reference TRBV5-5 and TRBJ2-7 gives the full variable domain: DAGVTQSPTHLIKTRGQQVTLRCSPISGHKSVSWYQQVLGQGPQFIFQYYEKEERGRGNFPDRFSARQFPNYSSELNVNALLLGDSALYLCASSLSGDRYEQYFGPGTRLTVT.

V gene TRBV7-6 combines with J gene TRBJ2-2; 8 positions agree with TRBD2. Germline lookup yields CDR1 SGHVS and CDR2 FNYEAQ. The V and J ends lost 0 bases and 4 bases, in that order; junction bases with no gene match: 7. There are 17 residues in the CDR3. CDR3 sequence reads: CASSLAHGGESTGELFF. DNA for the CDR3: TGTGCCAGCAGCTTAGCGCACGGGGGGGAGTCCACCGGGGAGCTGTTTTTT. The full variable domain, in which reference TRBV7-6 and TRBJ2-2 provide the parts outside the CDR3, is GAGVSQSPRYKVTKRGQDVALRCDPISGHVSLYWYRQALGQGPEFLTYFNYEAQQDKSGLPNDRFSAERPEGSISTLTIQRTEQRDSAMYRCASSLAHGGESTGELFFGEGSRLTVL.

A note on this clone: The conserved phenylalanine or tryptophan normally closing the CDR3 is absent here, so this likely arose from a read error. The chain recombines TRBV6-5 with TRBJ1-2, with D hard to call. The ends were cut back, 8 bases at V and 6 bases at J, with 13 bases in the middle. The CDR3 consists of 12 residues. Germline CDR1 MNHEY, CDR2 SVGAGI. CDR3 in amino acids: CASLEGLDGYTL. The DNA for the CDR3 is TGTGCCAGCCTGGAGGGCCTAGATGGCTACACCCTC.

The V and J genes are TRBV5-8 and TRBJ1-2, with D possibly matching TRBD1 (6 bases). This CDR3 has 16 residues. V was clipped by 0 bases and J by 1 base, with 13 bases between them. Germline values: CDR1 SGHTS, CDR2 YDEGEE. The CDR3 nucleotides read TGTGCCAGCAGCTTGGGATCGGGACACCTTAACTATGGCTACACCTTC. Its translation: CASSLGSGHLNYGYTF. Based on the CDR3 plus reference TRBV5-8 and TRBJ1-2, the full variable domain is EAGVTQSPTHLIKTRGQQATLRCSPISGHTSVYWYQQALGLGLQFLLWYDEGEERNRGNFPPRFSGRQFPNYSSELNVNALELEDSALYLCASSLGSGHLNYGYTFGSGTRLTVV.

This chain joins TRBV29-1 and TRBJ2-1; 8 bases match TRBD2. CDR3 length: 13 amino acids. Germline V gives CDR1 SQVTM, CDR2 ANQGSEA. After removal of 8 bases from V and 4 bases from J, the junction contained 7 bases not matched to a gene. CDR3 nucleotides: TGCAGCTCGGAGGCGGGGGGTTACAATGAGCAGTTCTTC. Protein sequence: CSSEAGGYNEQFF.

This chain joins TRBV6-6 and TRBJ1-5; the match to TRBD1 covers 7 bases. J gave up 4 bases and V 0 bases, and 6 bases lay outside the gene matches. CDR3 size: 16 residues. Germline CDR1 is MNHNY and CDR2 is SVGAGI (reference sequence). CDR3 residues: CASSYSPRGTNQPQHF. CDR3 bases: TGTGCCAGCAGTTACTCCCCCAGGGGGACAAATCAGCCCCAGCATTTT.

This clone has a handful of counts. The identical CDR3 is also encoded by other nucleotide sequences in the sample. The rearrangement links TRBV19 to TRBJ2-3; 13 nucleotides align to TRBD2. The CDR3 is 15 residues long. Losses at the gene ends were 4 bases for V and 3 bases for J; bases not matched to a gene: 1. The V gene's germline CDR1 is LNHDA and CDR2 SQIVND (reference sequence). The CDR3 protein is CASSTGLAGTDTQYF. The CDR3 bases are TGTGCCAGTAGTACGGGACTAGCGGGAACAGATACGCAGTATTTT.

The chain links TRBV10-1 to TRBJ1-6; no firm D call. CDR1 is WNHNN and CDR2 is SYGVQD in the germline V gene (reference sequence). This CDR3 has 13 amino acids. The CDR3 DNA reads TGCGCGTCCGCCCGAGGCTATAATTCACCCCTCCACTTT. This codes for CASARGYNSPLHF.

This clone came up many times. The chain recombines TRBV9 with TRBJ2-7, with TRBD1 matching 9 bases. This CDR3 contains 14 residues. Germline V gene sequence: CDR1 SGDLS, CDR2 YYNGEE. With 3 bases clipped from V and 6 bases from J, the junction kept 7 bases outside the gene matches. The CDR3 nucleotides read TGTGCCAGCAGCGCTTCACAGGGGGCCGTCGAGCAGTACGTC. It translates to CASSASQGAVEQYV.

With regard to this clone: Other DNA sequences in this sample translate to the same CDR3. V and J are TRBV27 and TRBJ1-5, with 9 bases fitting TRBD1. The CDR3 length is 14 residues. The germline V gene has CDR1 MNHEY and CDR2 SMNVEV (reference sequence). With V trimmed by 6 bases and J by 4 bases, 4 bases remained unmatched. The CDR3 sequence is CASSPGQGNQPQHF. CDR3 nucleotides: TGTGCCAGCAGCCCTGGACAGGGGAATCAGCCCCAGCATTTT.